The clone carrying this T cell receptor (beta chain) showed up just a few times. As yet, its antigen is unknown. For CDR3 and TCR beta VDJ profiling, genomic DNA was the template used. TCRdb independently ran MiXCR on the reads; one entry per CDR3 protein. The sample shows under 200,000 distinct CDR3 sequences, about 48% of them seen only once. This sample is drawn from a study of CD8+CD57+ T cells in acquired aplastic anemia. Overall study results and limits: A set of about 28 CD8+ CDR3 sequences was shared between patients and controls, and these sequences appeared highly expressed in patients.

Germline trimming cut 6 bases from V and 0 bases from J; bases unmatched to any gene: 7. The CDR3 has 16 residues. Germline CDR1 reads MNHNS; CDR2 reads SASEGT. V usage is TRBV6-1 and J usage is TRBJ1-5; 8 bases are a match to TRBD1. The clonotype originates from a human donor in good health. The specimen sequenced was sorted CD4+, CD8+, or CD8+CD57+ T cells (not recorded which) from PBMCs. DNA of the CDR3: TGTGCCAGCAGCCCTAGGACAGGGTTTAGCAATCAGCCCCAGCATTTT. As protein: CASSPRTGFSNQPQHF.